These 22 T cell receptor beta chains were all obtained from the same sample, sequenced in a study of cytomegalovirus exposure and HLA in healthy donors. The PCR ran on 60 Vbeta and 13 Jbeta primers. TCRdb's table, derived via immunoSEQ multiplex PCR, lists solely in-frame clones and lacks some. Here the sample spans 100,000 to 150,000 clones, about 83% being singletons. The sequenced sample was PBMCs. These TCRs come from a man aged 25-45 years in good health and CMV-seronegative.

This rearrangement joins TRBV6-1 to TRBJ2-4, with no clear D. The germline V gene encodes CDR1 MNHNS and CDR2 SASEGT. CDR3 length equals 16 residues. The ends were cut back, 2 bases at V and 0 bases at J, with 11 bases in the middle. The CDR3 loop reads CASSESQRLAKNIQYF. The CDR3 region has the DNA TGTGCCAGCAGTGAAAGTCAGCGTCTAGCCAAAAACATTCAGTACTTC.

The chain links TRBV6-1 to TRBJ1-2; TRBD1 matches 7 bases. The CDR3 is made up of 13 amino acids. Germline CDR1 and CDR2: MNHNS and SASEGT. The V gene end was trimmed by 4 bases and the J gene end by 4 bases; junction bases not matched to a gene: 3. Here the CDR3 reads CASSGQGIYGYTF. CDR3 DNA: TGTGCCAGCAGTGGACAGGGTATCTATGGCTACACCTTC.

This chain connects TRBV2 to TRBJ2-1, with TRBD2 matching over 12 bases. Trimming at V came to 5 bases and at J to 4 bases, leaving 3 bases not matched to a gene. The CDR3 has 15 residues. Germline CDR1 and CDR2: SNHLY and FYNNEI. CDR3 sequence reads: CASSKLAGGYNEQFF. The CDR3 DNA follows: TGTGCCAGCAGTAAACTAGCGGGGGGATACAATGAGCAGTTCTTC.

The V call is TRBV28, the J call TRBJ1-2; 8 positions agree with TRBD1. CDR1 MDHEN and CDR2 SYDVKM come from the germline V gene. V lost 5 bases and J lost 2; bases outside the gene matches: 10. This CDR3 has 16 amino acids. CDR3 sequence reads: CASSTPETGVNYGYTF. DNA for the CDR3: TGTGCCAGCAGTACTCCCGAGACAGGGGTCAACTATGGCTACACCTTC.

This clone has just a few counts. This chain connects TRBV6-5 to TRBJ1-3, with 7 bases that match TRBD1. J gave up 2 bases and V 10 bases, and 11 bases lay outside the gene matches. Germline V lookup: CDR1 MNHEY, CDR2 SVGAGI. The CDR3 extends over 15 amino acids. The DNA of the CDR3 is TGTGCCACCAAAAGGACAGGTCAAACTGGAAACACCATATATTTT. The encoded protein is CATKRTGQTGNTIYF.

CDR3 residues: CASSQEDRLYGYTF. DNA for the CDR3: TGCGCCAGCAGCCAGGAGGACAGACTCTATGGCTACACCTTC. The genes are TRBV4-1 and TRBJ1-2, with D possibly being TRBD1 (6 bases). Germline assignment: CDR1 MGHRA and CDR2 YSYEKL. V lost 3 bases and J lost 4, with 12 bases in between. The CDR3 runs to 14 residues.

V gene TRBV6-6 combines with J gene TRBJ1-2, with D possibly TRBD1 on 6 matching bases. Per germline, CDR1 MNHNY and CDR2 SVGAGI (reference sequence). Trimming left V 5 bases short and J 5 bases short, with 9 bases between. The CDR3 is made up of 12 amino acids. CDR3 sequence (DNA): TGTGCCAGCAGTCCGGACAGTTATGGCTACACCTTC. It encodes CASSPDSYGYTF.

The chain is built from TRBV4-1 and TRBJ2-2, with D perhaps TRBD1 (5 bases). V was shortened by 0 bases and J by 0 bases, with 11 bases between the two germline ends. This CDR3 region has 17 residues. Germline V gene lookup returns CDR1 MGHRA and CDR2 YSYEKL. The CDR3 reads CASSQEFRAANTGELFF. The CDR3 region has the DNA TGCGCCAGCAGCCAAGAATTCAGGGCCGCGAACACCGGGGAGCTGTTTTTT.

The chain employs TRBV30 and TRBJ2-1; 10 nucleotides match TRBD1. This CDR3 has 12 amino acids. CDR1 and CDR2 (germline): GTSNPN, SVGIG (reference sequence). Trimming at V came to 5 bases and at J to 7 bases, leaving 2 bases not matched to a gene. The CDR3, as DNA: TGTGCCTGGGGACAGGGGGTAAATGAGCAGTTCTTC. It codes for CAWGQGVNEQFF.

The chain is built from TRBV30 and TRBJ1-1, with no clear D. Germline CDR1 GTSNPN, CDR2 SVGIG (reference sequence). The CDR3 length is 16 residues. V dropped 0 bases and J dropped 6 bases, with 20 bases sitting between them. The CDR3 spells CAWSVFGESGVSEAFF. The CDR3 coding sequence is TGTGCCTGGAGTGTCTTTGGTGAAAGCGGAGTCTCTGAAGCTTTCTTT.

V is TRBV6-5 and J is TRBJ1-1; D unclear. CDR1 and CDR2 from the germline V gene are MNHEY and SVGAGI. CDR3 length equals 14 residues. The V and J ends lost 4 bases and 1 base respectively, with 10 bases between them. The CDR3 protein is CASSSPTENTEAFF. In nucleotides, the CDR3 is TGTGCCAGCAGTTCCCCGACTGAGAACACTGAAGCTTTCTTT.

This clone was seen once. This chain joins TRBV5-1 and TRBJ2-7; D uncertain. Trimming shortened V by 0 bases and J by 5 bases, and 3 bases separated the two germline ends. This CDR3 is 11 amino acids long. Per the germline V gene, CDR1 is SGHRS and CDR2 is YFSETQ. The CDR3 DNA follows: TGCGCCAGCAGCTTGGTCGACGAGCAGTACTTC. Amino acid sequence: CASSLVDEQYF. Full variable domain (rest looked up from reference TRBV5-1 and TRBJ2-7): KAGVTQTPRYLIKTRGQQVTLSCSPISGHRSVSWYQQTPGQGLQFLFEYFSETQRNKGNFPGRFSGRQFSNSRSEMNVSTLELGDSALYLCASSLVDEQYFGPGTRLTVT.

The rearrangement joins TRBV28 to TRBJ1-4, with 8 bases matching TRBD1. The CDR3 spans 16 residues. V was pared by 2 bases and J by 0 bases, with 2 bases of the junction left unmatched. Looked up from germline, CDR1 is MDHEN and CDR2 is SYDVKM. CDR3 region: CASSLQGAATNEKLFF. In nucleotides, the CDR3 is TGTGCCAGCAGTTTACAGGGGGCGGCAACTAATGAAAAACTGTTTTTT.

The gene calls are TRBV7-8 and TRBJ2-2; the D gene is possibly TRBD1 (6 bases). There are 15 residues in the CDR3. Trimming shortened V by 7 bases and J by 6 bases, and 18 bases separated the two germline ends. The germline gives CDR1 SGHVS, CDR2 FQNEAQ. CDR3 coding DNA: TGTGCCAGCACCATTCCCCAGGGGTTGTCCGGGGAGCTGTTTTTT. Translated, it gives CASTIPQGLSGELFF.

The rearrangement joins TRBV7-8 to TRBJ2-5; D is possibly TRBD2 (5 bases). V dropped 3 bases and J dropped 2 bases, with 7 bases sitting between them. The CDR3 runs to 13 residues. Germline-derived CDR1 and CDR2 are SGHVS and FQNEAQ. As DNA, the CDR3 is TGTGCCAGCAGCTTGACTACGCAAGAGACCCAGTACTTC. Protein: CASSLTTQETQYF.

This chain joins TRBV7-2 and TRBJ1-5, with D hard to call. The germline V and J ends were trimmed by 3 bases and 2 bases, with 11 bases remaining between them. The CDR3 totals 15 residues. The V gene's germline CDR1 is SGHTA and CDR2 FQGNSA. CDR3 nucleotides: TGTGCCAGCAGCTTCGTCCTTACTGGCAATCAGCCCCAGCATTTT. Encoded protein: CASSFVLTGNQPQHF. The full variable domain, with the rest looked up from reference TRBV7-2 and TRBJ1-5, is GAGVSQSPSNKVTEKGKDVELRCDPISGHTALYWYRQSLGQGLEFLIYFQGNSAPDKSGLPSDRFSAERTGGSVSTLTIQRTQQEDSAVYLCASSFVLTGNQPQHFGDGTRLSIL.

V gene TRBV19 combines with J gene TRBJ2-7; perhaps TRBD1 as D (6 bases). Germline CDR1 and CDR2: LNHDA and SQIVND (reference sequence). Trimming pared 3 bases from V and 5 bases from J, leaving 17 bases between. The CDR3 consists of 15 residues. DNA for the CDR3: TGTGCCAGTAGTATGGGTTCAGGGGTATCTAACGAGCAGTACTTC. Encoded protein: CASSMGSGVSNEQYF.

The CDR3 is CASTTTSGSYRETQYF. The DNA of the CDR3 is TGTGCCAGCACCACTACTAGCGGGAGTTATCGAGAGACCCAGTACTTC. V is TRBV28 and J is TRBJ2-5; TRBD2 matches at 11 bases. This CDR3 comprises 16 residues. Germline V lookup: CDR1 MDHEN, CDR2 SYDVKM. The V gene end was trimmed by 7 bases and the J gene end by 4 bases; junction bases not matched to a gene: 11. The full variable domain, in which reference TRBV28 and TRBJ2-5 provide the parts outside the CDR3, is DVKVTQSSRYLVKRTGEKVFLECVQDMDHENMFWYRQDPGLGLRLIYFSYDVKMKEKGDIPEGYSVSREKKERFSLILESASTNQTSMYLCASTTTSGSYRETQYFGPGTRLLVL.

This clone was seen a single time. V and J are TRBV6-5 and TRBJ1-2; the match to TRBD1 covers 9 bases. From germline, CDR1 is MNHEY and CDR2 SVGAGI. With 4 bases clipped from V and 6 bases from J, the junction kept 9 bases outside the gene matches. CDR3 size: 15 residues. In DNA, the CDR3 is TGTGCCAGCAGTTTGGAGGGACAGGGAAATAATGGCTACACCTTC. As protein: CASSLEGQGNNGYTF.

This clone was counted a single time. The rearrangement joins TRBV10-2 to TRBJ1-5; D perhaps matches TRBD1 (6 bases). Germline V gene data show CDR1 as WSHSY and CDR2 as SAAADI. This CDR3 is 12 amino acids long. Trimming shortened V by 7 bases and J by 10 bases, and 14 bases separated the two germline ends. The CDR3 DNA reads TGCGCCAGCACCTCCGGACAGTTACCCCAGCATTTT. This gives the protein CASTSGQLPQHF.

J is TRBJ2-7 and V is TRBV11-2, with TRBD1 matching 12 bases. The V segment lost 3 bases and the J segment 5 bases; nucleotides outside the gene matches: 5. CDR3 length: 15 residues. Germline V CDR1 and CDR2: SGHAT, FQNNGV. CDR3 DNA: TGTGCCAGCAGCTTGGAGGGGACAGGGGGCCACGAGCAGTACTTC. It encodes CASSLEGTGGHEQYF.

V is TRBV5-1 and J is TRBJ2-3, with 10 bases identical to TRBD2. The CDR3 is 17 amino acids. The V segment lost 5 bases and the J segment 1 base; nucleotides outside the gene matches: 10. Looked up from germline, CDR1 is SGHRS and CDR2 is YFSETQ. The CDR3 spells CASRYSTGTSGTDTQYF. CDR3 nucleotides: TGCGCCAGCAGGTATAGTACCGGGACTAGCGGCACAGATACGCAGTATTTT.